One sample yielded the 11 T cell receptor beta chains listed below, sequenced in a study of T cell changes during pregnancy in multiple sclerosis. Produced via immunoSEQ multiplex PCR; TCRdb's table is partial and in-frame only. The repertoire holds 55,000 to 70,000 clones, just over 90% seen once, with 0.36% in the top ten. The material sequenced was CD4+ T cells from peripheral blood mononuclear cells, taken before pregnancy. These receptors were collected from a female donor with multiple sclerosis, enrolled in a pregnancy study.

This rearrangement joins TRBV6-6 to TRBJ1-5; 11 nucleotides align to TRBD1. V lost 6 bases and J lost 7; bases outside the gene matches: 11. Germline lookup yields CDR1 MNHNY and CDR2 SVGAGI (reference sequence). The CDR3 has 16 residues. The CDR3 sequence is CASRLDAGQGGQPQHF. CDR3 DNA sequence: TGTGCCAGCAGACTAGACGCGGGACAGGGGGGGCAGCCCCAGCATTTT.

The chain combines TRBV6-6 with TRBJ2-3; 10 nucleotides agree with TRBD2. The CDR3 has 15 residues. Per germline, CDR1 MNHNY and CDR2 SVGAGI (reference sequence). Germline trimming cut 6 bases from V and 1 base from J; bases unmatched to any gene: 4. CDR3 nucleotides: TGTGCCAGCAGCCCTGGGACTAGCGGCACAGATACGCAGTATTTT. Translated, it gives CASSPGTSGTDTQYF.

The chain carries TRBV7-9 and TRBJ2-2, with 7 bases matching TRBD2. J gave up 9 bases and V 1 base, and 2 bases lay outside the gene matches. CDR3 length: 13 residues. In germline, CDR1 is SEHNR, CDR2 FQNEAQ (reference sequence). CDR3 amino acids: CASSLELAWELFF. The CDR3 nucleotides read TGTGCCAGCAGCTTAGAACTAGCGTGGGAGCTGTTTTTT.

The chain joins TRBV7-2 to TRBJ2-7; D ambiguous. Trimming stripped 1 base from V and 0 bases from J, with 13 bases between. The CDR3 sequence is 16 residues long. Germline V gives CDR1 SGHTA, CDR2 FQGNSA. As DNA, the CDR3 is TGTGCCAGCAGCTTAGAGAGGAACTCATTCTCCTACGAGCAGTACTTC. This sequence encodes CASSLERNSFSYEQYF.

The chain joins TRBV28 to TRBJ2-5; a possible D gene is TRBD2 (5 bases). From germline, CDR1 is MDHEN and CDR2 SYDVKM. The CDR3 loop spans 13 amino acids. Trimming took off 10 bases at V and 7 bases at J, with 19 bases between the two ends. The CDR3 loop reads CATRGSGKGTQYF. The CDR3 nucleotides read TGTGCCACCAGAGGTTCGGGGAAGGGGACCCAGTACTTC.

This chain connects TRBV2 to TRBJ1-1; tentative D call: TRBD1 (5 bases). The V gene lost 5 bases and the J gene lost 6 bases, with 10 bases spanning the gap. The CDR3 has 12 residues. Germline V CDR1 and CDR2: SNHLY, FYNNEI. CDR3 sequence: CASSNGGSEAFF. The CDR3 bases are TGTGCCAGCAGTAACGGGGGGTCTGAAGCTTTCTTT.

The chain uses TRBV5-4 and TRBJ2-1; D is possibly TRBD2 (5 bases). The CDR3 loop spans 14 amino acids. Trimming took 1 base from V and 6 from J, leaving 11 bases between them. Germline V gives CDR1 SGHNT, CDR2 YYREEE (reference sequence). In DNA form, the CDR3 reads TGTGCCAGCAGCTTGAGGCTAGCCGGCAATGAGCAGTTCTTC. Its protein is CASSLRLAGNEQFF.

The chain employs TRBV2 and TRBJ1-1, with 7 bases identical to TRBD1. Germline V lookup: CDR1 SNHLY, CDR2 FYNNEI. The CDR3 contains 15 residues. The V and J ends lost 0 bases and 11 bases, in that order; junction bases with no gene match: 12. CDR3 sequence reads: CASSEALGGGIGAFF. In nucleotides, the CDR3 is TGTGCCAGCAGTGAAGCGCTAGGGGGCGGTATTGGGGCTTTCTTT.

The V gene is TRBV28, the J gene TRBJ1-2, with D possibly matching TRBD1 (5 bases). CDR1 is MDHEN and CDR2 is SYDVKM in the germline V gene. The CDR3 sequence is 14 residues long. The germline V and J ends were trimmed by 5 bases and 8 bases, with 18 bases remaining between them. The DNA for the CDR3 is TGTGCCAGCAGTACCCCAGGGAGGGGCTGGGGCTACACCTTC. This encodes CASSTPGRGWGYTF.

The V call is TRBV5-5, the J call TRBJ1-3; D is perhaps TRBD1 (6 bases). CDR1 is SGHKS, CDR2 YYEKEE, per germline (reference sequence). The CDR3 sequence is 14 residues long. V shed 4 bases and J shed 8 bases, with 16 bases lying between them. The CDR3: CASSPKGGRHTIYF. DNA for the CDR3: TGTGCCAGCAGCCCGAAGGGGGGGAGACACACCATATATTTT.

This clone was observed a few times. The chain is built from TRBV6-4 and TRBJ1-1; D is unresolved. V lost 2 bases, J lost 1 base, and 5 bases lay in between. CDR3 size: 13 residues. CDR1 is MRHNA, CDR2 SNTAGT, per germline. CDR3 region: CASSDQANTEAFF. DNA of the CDR3: TGTGCCAGCAGTGACCAAGCGAACACTGAAGCTTTCTTT.